Each of the 13 T cell receptor beta chains below was sequenced from the same sample in a study of cytomegalovirus exposure and HLA in healthy donors. With 60 Vbeta and 13 Jbeta primers, the PCR was carried out. The table came from immunoSEQ multiplex PCR; TCRdb's copy has only in-frame clones and leaves some out. The data hold about 140,000 clones, with around 80% observed a single time. The material sequenced was PBMCs. The receptor source for this set is a young man in good health and CMV-seropositive.

The chain recombines TRBV30 with TRBJ1-1, with D unresolved. Germline V gene sequence: CDR1 GTSNPN, CDR2 SVGIG (reference sequence). The CDR3 spans 11 residues. Between the trimmed V and J ends, which lost 4 bases and 5 bases, there was a span of 8 bases. The CDR3 DNA reads as TGTGCCTGGAACGGGGAGACTGAAGCTTTCTTT. Residues: CAWNGETEAFF. Full variable domain (rest looked up from reference TRBV30 and TRBJ1-1): SQTIHQWPATLVQPVGSPLSLECTVEGTSNPNLYWYRQAAGRGLQLLFYSVGIGQISSEVPQNLSASRPQDRQFILSSKKLLLSDSGFYLCAWNGETEAFFGQGTRLTVV.

This sequence joins TRBV4-1 and TRBJ2-7; 10 nucleotides line up with TRBD1. V shed 0 bases, J shed 3 bases, and the junction held 2 bases outside the gene matches. Germline-derived CDR1 and CDR2 are MGHRA and YSYEKL. There are 15 residues in the CDR3. The CDR3 DNA follows: TGCGCCAGCAGCCAAGAGGGACAGGGGAACTACGAGCAGTACTTC. Protein product: CASSQEGQGNYEQYF.

This clone was recorded once. The V call is TRBV28, the J call TRBJ1-1, with 8 bases lining up with TRBD1. The CDR3 extends over 15 amino acids. The J segment lost 5 bases and the V segment lost 3 bases, leaving 8 bases of the junction unmatched. From germline, CDR1 is MDHEN and CDR2 SYDVKM. CDR3 sequence reads: CASSLSDRVSTEAFF. CDR3 DNA sequence: TGTGCCAGCAGTTTGTCGGACAGGGTGTCGACTGAAGCTTTCTTT.

V is TRBV7-9 and J is TRBJ2-3; 7 bases fit TRBD1. The junction had 8 bases not matched to a gene; V was cut back by 5 bases and J by 0 bases. This CDR3 has 16 residues. Per germline, CDR1 SEHNR and CDR2 FQNEAQ (reference sequence). This chain's CDR3 is CASSQWDSLSTDTQYF. DNA of the CDR3: TGTGCCAGCAGCCAGTGGGACAGCCTAAGCACAGATACGCAGTATTTT.

The rearrangement links TRBV13 to TRBJ1-6, with D possibly matching TRBD1 (6 bases). CDR1 is PRHDT, CDR2 FYEKMQ, per germline (reference sequence). The CDR3 consists of 14 residues. V lost 5 bases and J 7 bases, leaving 12 bases between the germline ends. This chain's CDR3 is CASSRRDTNSPLHF. CDR3 nucleotide sequence: TGTGCCAGCAGCCGCCGGGACACCAATTCACCCCTCCACTTT. The full variable domain, rest sourced from reference TRBV13 and TRBJ1-6, is AAGVIQSPRHLIKEKRETATLKCYPIPRHDTVYWYQQGPGQDPQFLISFYEKMQSDKGSIPDRFSAQQFSDYHSELNMSSLELGDSALYFCASSRRDTNSPLHFGNGTRLTVT.

The genes are TRBV9 and TRBJ1-2; the D gene is possibly TRBD1 (5 bases). Per germline, CDR1 SGDLS and CDR2 YYNGEE. Trimming took off 4 bases at V and 8 bases at J, with 21 bases between the two ends. CDR3 length: 15 amino acids. CDR3: CASSFSEGTAGGYTF. CDR3 bases: TGTGCCAGCAGCTTCAGTGAAGGGACGGCGGGGGGCTACACCTTC.

The chain joins TRBV27 to TRBJ2-5, with D possibly matching TRBD1 (6 bases). CDR1 is MNHEY, CDR2 SMNVEV, per germline (reference sequence). Trimming shortened V by 4 bases and J by 6 bases, and 12 bases separated the two germline ends. The length of the CDR3 is 13 residues. The CDR3 coding sequence is TGTGCCAGCAGTTCAGACAGGTGGAAGACCCAGTACTTC. Translating it yields CASSSDRWKTQYF.

The J gene is TRBJ2-5, the V gene TRBV28; the match to TRBD2 covers 8 bases. The germline gives CDR1 MDHEN, CDR2 SYDVKM. This CDR3 contains 16 residues. Trimming took 6 bases from V and 3 from J; bases not matched to a gene: 12. The chain's CDR3 is CASSNGGAARKETQYF. DNA of the CDR3: TGTGCCAGCAGCAACGGGGGGGCGGCCCGCAAAGAGACCCAGTACTTC.

This clone came up a few times. This sequence joins TRBV28 and TRBJ1-1; 7 positions agree with TRBD1. Germline values: CDR1 MDHEN, CDR2 SYDVKM. The CDR3 has 14 residues. The V segment lost 4 bases and the J segment 6 bases; nucleotides outside the gene matches: 8. The CDR3 DNA sequence: TGTGCCAGCAGTTCCGGGACAGAGATCGCTGAAGCTTTCTTT. Its protein product is CASSSGTEIAEAFF.

The gene calls are TRBV7-2 and TRBJ2-5; possible D gene TRBD2, 6 bases. TRBJ2-7 explains the end of the DNA better; the J call may be wrong. CDR3 length equals 14 residues. CDR1 and CDR2 from the germline V gene are SGHTA and FQGNSA. CDR3 in amino acids: CASSPGLRRDEQYF. The CDR3 DNA follows: TGTGCCAGCAGCCCGGGACTCCGCCGGGACGAGCAGTACTTC.

V usage is TRBV10-3 and J usage is TRBJ1-5; a weak D match, TRBD1 (6 bases). The CDR3 is made up of 14 amino acids. From germline, CDR1 is ENHRY and CDR2 SYGVKD. Trimming removed 7 bases at V and 2 bases at J, with 12 bases between. CDR3 DNA: TGTGCCATCAAGGCAGGGGCAGGCAATCAGCCCCAGCATTTT. This codes for CAIKAGAGNQPQHF.

This sequence joins TRBV6-1 and TRBJ2-7, with 9 bases aligning to TRBD1. V lost 6 bases to trimming and J lost 7 bases; unmatched junction nucleotides: 10. The germline gives CDR1 MNHNS, CDR2 SASEGT. CDR3 length equals 14 residues. The CDR3 sequence is CASREQGAGGEQYF. The CDR3 region has the DNA TGTGCCAGCAGGGAACAGGGGGCTGGAGGTGAGCAGTACTTC.

The rearrangement links TRBV19 to TRBJ2-7, with 11 bases lining up with TRBD2. Germline V CDR1 and CDR2: LNHDA, SQIVND (reference sequence). The CDR3 runs to 14 residues. V trimming: 3 bases; J trimming: 5 bases; junction bases outside the gene matches: 3. The CDR3 sequence is CASSIELAGDEQYF. CDR3 bases: TGTGCCAGTAGTATTGAACTAGCGGGAGACGAGCAGTACTTC.